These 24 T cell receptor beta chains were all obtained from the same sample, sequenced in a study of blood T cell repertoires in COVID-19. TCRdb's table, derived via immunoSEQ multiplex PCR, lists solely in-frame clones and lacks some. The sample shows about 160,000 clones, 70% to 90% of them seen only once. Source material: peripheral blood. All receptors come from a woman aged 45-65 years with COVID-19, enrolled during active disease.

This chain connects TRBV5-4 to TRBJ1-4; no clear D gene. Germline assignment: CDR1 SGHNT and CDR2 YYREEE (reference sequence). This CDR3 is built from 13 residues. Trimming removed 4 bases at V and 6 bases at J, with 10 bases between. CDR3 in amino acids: CASSRESHEKLFF. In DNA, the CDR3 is TGTGCCAGCAGCCGTGAGTCCCATGAAAAACTGTTTTTT.

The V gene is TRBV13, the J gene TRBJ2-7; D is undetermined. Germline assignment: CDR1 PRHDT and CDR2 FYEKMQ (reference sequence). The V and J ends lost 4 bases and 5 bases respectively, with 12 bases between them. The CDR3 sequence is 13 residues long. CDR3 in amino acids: CASSSSLLDEQYF. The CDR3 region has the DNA TGTGCCAGCAGCTCCTCCCTTCTCGACGAGCAGTACTTC.

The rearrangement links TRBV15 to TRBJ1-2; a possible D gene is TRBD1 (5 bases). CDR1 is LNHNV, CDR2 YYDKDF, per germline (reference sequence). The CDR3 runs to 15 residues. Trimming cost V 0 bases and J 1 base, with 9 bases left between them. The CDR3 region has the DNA TGTGCCACCAGCAGAGACCCCAGGGATAACTATGGCTACACCTTC. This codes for CATSRDPRDNYGYTF.

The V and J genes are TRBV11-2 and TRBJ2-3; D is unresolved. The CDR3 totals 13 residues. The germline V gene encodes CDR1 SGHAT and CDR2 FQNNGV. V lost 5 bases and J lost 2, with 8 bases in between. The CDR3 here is CASSLSTTDTQYF. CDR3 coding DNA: TGTGCCAGCAGCCTAAGTACCACAGATACGCAGTATTTT.

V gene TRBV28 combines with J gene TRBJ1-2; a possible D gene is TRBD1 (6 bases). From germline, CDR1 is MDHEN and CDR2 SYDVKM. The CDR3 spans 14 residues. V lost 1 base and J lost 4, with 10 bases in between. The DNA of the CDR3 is TGTGCCAGCAGTTTATATGGGGGCGCCTATGGCTACACCTTC. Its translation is CASSLYGGAYGYTF.

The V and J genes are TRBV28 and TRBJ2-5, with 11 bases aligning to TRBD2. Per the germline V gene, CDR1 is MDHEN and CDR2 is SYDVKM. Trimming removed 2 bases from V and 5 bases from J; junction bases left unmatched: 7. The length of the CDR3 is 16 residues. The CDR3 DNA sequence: TGTGCCAGCAGTTTAAGGACTAGCGGGTGGTCGGAGACCCAGTACTTC. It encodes CASSLRTSGWSETQYF.

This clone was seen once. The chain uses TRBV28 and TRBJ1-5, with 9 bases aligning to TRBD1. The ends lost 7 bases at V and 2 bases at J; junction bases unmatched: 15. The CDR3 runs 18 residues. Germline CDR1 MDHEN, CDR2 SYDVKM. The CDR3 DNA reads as TGTGCCAGCATCCCCCGGGACAGGGCGAAAGGAGGCAATCAGCCCCAGCATTTT. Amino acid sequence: CASIPRDRAKGGNQPQHF.

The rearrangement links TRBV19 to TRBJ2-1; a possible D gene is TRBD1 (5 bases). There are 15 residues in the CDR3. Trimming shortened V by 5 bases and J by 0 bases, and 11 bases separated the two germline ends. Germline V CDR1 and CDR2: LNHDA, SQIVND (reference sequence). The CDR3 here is CASSYRHSSYNEQFF. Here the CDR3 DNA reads TGTGCCAGTAGTTACAGGCACAGCTCCTACAATGAGCAGTTCTTC.

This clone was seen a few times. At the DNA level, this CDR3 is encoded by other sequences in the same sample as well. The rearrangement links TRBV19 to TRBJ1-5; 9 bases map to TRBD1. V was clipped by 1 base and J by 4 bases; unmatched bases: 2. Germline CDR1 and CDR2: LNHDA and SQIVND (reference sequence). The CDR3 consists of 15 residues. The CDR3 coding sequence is TGTGCCAGTAGTATAGGAGGGACAGGGAATCAGCCCCAGCATTTT. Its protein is CASSIGGTGNQPQHF.

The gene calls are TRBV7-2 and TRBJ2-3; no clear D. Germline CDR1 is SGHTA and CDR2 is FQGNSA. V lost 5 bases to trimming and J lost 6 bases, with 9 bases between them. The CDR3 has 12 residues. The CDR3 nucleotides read TGTGCCAGCAGCCCACCGAGGGATACGCAGTATTTT. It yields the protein CASSPPRDTQYF. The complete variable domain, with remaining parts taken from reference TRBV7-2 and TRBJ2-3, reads GAGVSQSPSNKVTEKGKDVELRCDPISGHTALYWYRQSLGQGLEFLIYFQGNSAPDKSGLPSDRFSAERTGGSVSTLTIQRTQQEDSAVYLCASSPPRDTQYFGPGTRLTVL.

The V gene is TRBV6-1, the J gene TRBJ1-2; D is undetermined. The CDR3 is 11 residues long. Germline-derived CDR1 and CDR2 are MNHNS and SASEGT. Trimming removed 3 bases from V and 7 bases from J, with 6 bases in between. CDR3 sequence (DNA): TGTGCCAGCAGTGAGGGAGGTGGCTACACCTTC. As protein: CASSEGGGYTF.

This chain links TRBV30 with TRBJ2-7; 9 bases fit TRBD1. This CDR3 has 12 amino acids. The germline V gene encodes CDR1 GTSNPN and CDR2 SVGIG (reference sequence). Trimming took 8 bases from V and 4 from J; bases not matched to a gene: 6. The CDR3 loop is CAGTGQGYEQYF. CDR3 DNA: TGTGCCGGAACGGGACAGGGTTACGAGCAGTACTTC.

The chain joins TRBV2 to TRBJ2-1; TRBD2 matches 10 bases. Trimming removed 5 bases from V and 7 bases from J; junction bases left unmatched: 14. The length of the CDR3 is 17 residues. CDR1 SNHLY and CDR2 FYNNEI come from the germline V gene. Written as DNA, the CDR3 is TGTGCCAGCAGTCCCCCCCGAGCTAGCGGGAGAGGAAATGAGCAGTTCTTC. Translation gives CASSPPRASGRGNEQFF.

CDR3 sequence (DNA): TGCAGCGTTACAGAGACCGGGGAGCTGTTTTTT. Its translation: CSVTETGELFF. The chain couples TRBV29-1 to TRBJ2-2; the D is unclear. V lost 5 bases, J lost 5 bases, and 6 bases lay in between. This CDR3 spans 11 amino acids. CDR1 is SQVTM and CDR2 is ANQGSEA in the germline V gene.

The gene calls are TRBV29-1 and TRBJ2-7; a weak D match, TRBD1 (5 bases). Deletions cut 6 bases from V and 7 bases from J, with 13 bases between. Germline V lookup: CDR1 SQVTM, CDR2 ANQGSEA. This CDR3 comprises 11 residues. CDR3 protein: CSVDNLGEQYF. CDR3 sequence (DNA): TGCAGCGTGGACAACCTTGGGGAGCAGTACTTC.

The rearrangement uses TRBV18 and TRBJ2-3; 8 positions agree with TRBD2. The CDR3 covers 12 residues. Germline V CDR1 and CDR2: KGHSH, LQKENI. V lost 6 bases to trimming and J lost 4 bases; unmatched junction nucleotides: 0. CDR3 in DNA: TGTGCCAGCTCCGGGGGGGCAGATACGCAGTATTTT. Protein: CASSGGADTQYF. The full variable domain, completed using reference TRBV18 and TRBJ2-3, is NAGVMQNPRHLVRRRGQEARLRCSPMKGHSHVYWYRQLPEEGLKFMVYLQKENIIDESGMPKERFSAEFPKEGPSILRIQQVVRGDSAAYFCASSGGADTQYFGPGTRLTVL.

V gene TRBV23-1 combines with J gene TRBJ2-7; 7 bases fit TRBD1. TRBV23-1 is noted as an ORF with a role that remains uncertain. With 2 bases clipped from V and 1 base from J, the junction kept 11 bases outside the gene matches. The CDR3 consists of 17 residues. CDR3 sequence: CASSQRFPDRASYEQYF. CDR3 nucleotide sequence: TGCGCCAGCAGTCAACGGTTCCCCGACAGGGCTTCCTACGAGCAGTACTTC.

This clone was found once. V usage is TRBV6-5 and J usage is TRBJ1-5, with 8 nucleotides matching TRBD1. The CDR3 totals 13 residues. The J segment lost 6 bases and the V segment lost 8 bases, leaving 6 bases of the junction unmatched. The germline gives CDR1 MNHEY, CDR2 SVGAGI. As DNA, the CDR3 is TGTGCCAGCTGCCAGGGGGCTGGTCAGCCCCAGCATTTT. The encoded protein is CASCQGAGQPQHF.

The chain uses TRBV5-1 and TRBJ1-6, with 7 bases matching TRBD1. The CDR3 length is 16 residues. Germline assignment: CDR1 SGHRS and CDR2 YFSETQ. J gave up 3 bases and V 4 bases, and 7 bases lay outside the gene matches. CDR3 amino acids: CASSVGQDLYNSPLHF. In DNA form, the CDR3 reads TGCGCCAGCAGCGTTGGACAGGATCTCTATAATTCACCCCTCCACTTT.

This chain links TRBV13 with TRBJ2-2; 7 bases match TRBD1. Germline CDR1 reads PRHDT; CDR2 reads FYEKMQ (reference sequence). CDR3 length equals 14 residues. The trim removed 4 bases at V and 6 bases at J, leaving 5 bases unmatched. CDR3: CASSSTGYAGELFF. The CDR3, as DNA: TGTGCCAGCAGCTCGACAGGGTATGCCGGGGAGCTGTTTTTT.

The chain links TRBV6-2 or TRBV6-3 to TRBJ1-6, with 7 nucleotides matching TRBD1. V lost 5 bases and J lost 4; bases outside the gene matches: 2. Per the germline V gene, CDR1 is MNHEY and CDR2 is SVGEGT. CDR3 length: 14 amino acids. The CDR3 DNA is TGTGCCAGCAGTCCGGACAGGTATAATTCACCCCTCCACTTT. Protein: CASSPDRYNSPLHF.

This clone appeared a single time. The CDR3 loop is CASSQRLAGGSGEQFF. DNA of the CDR3: TGTGCCAGTAGTCAAAGACTAGCGGGGGGTTCTGGTGAGCAGTTCTTC. The chain carries TRBV19 and TRBJ2-1; TRBD2 aligns across 13 bases. This CDR3 comprises 16 residues. V trimming: 5 bases; J trimming: 9 bases; junction bases outside the gene matches: 10. Germline values: CDR1 LNHDA, CDR2 SQIVND (reference sequence).

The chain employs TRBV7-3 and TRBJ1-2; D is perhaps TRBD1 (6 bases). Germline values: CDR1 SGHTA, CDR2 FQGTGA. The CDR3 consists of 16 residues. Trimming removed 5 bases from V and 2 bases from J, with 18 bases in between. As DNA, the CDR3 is TGTGCCAGCAGCCAATCTCAGGGGAATATCAACTATGGCTACACCTTC. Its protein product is CASSQSQGNINYGYTF. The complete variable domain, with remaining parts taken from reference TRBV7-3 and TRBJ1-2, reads GAGVSQTPSNKVTEKGKYVELRCDPISGHTALYWYRQSLGQGPEFLIYFQGTGAADDSGLPNDRFFAVRPEGSVSTLKIQRTERGDSAVYLCASSQSQGNINYGYTFGSGTRLTVV.

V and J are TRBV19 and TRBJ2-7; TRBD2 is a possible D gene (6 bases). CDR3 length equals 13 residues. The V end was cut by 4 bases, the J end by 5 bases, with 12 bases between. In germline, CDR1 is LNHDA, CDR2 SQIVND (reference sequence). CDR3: CASSTPPGDEQYF. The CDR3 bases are TGTGCCAGTAGTACCCCCCCGGGGGACGAGCAGTACTTC.